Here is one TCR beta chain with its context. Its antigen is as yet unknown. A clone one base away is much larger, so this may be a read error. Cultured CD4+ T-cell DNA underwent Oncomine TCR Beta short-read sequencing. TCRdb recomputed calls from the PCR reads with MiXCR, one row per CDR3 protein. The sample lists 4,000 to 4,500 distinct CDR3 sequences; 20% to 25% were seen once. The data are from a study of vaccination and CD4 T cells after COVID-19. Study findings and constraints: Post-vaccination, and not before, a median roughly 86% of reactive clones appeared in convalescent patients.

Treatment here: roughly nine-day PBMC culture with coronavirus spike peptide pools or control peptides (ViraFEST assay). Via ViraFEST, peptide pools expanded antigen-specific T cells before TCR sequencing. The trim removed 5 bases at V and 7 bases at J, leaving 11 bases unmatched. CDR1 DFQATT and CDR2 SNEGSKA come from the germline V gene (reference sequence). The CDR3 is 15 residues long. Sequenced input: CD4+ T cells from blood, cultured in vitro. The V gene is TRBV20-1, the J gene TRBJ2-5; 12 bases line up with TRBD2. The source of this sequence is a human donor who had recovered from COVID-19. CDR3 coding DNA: TGCAGTGCTGGAGGGTCTAGCGGGGGGGTGCGGACCCAGTACTTC. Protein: CSAGGSSGGVRTQYF.